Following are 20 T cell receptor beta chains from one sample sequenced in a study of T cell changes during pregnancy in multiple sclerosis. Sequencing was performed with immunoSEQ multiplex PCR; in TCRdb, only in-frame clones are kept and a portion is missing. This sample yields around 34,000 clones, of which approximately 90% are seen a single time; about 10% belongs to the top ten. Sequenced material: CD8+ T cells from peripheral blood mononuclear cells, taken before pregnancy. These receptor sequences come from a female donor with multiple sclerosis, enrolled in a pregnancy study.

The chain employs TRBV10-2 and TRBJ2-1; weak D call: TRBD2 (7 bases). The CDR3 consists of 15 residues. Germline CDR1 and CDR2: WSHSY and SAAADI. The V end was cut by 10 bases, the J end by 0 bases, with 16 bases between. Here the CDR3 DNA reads TGCGCCACCTATGAGGGGGGGAGCTCCTACAATGAGCAGTTCTTC. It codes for CATYEGGSSYNEQFF.

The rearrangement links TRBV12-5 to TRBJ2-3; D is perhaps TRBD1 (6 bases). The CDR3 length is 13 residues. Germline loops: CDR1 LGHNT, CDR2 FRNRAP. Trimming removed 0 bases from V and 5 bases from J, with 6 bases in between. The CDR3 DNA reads TGTGCTAGTGGTTTGGTCAGGGGAGATACGCAGTATTTT. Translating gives CASGLVRGDTQYF. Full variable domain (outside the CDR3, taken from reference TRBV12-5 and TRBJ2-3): DARVTQTPRHKVTEMGQEVTMRCQPILGHNTVFWYRQTMMQGLELLAYFRNRAPLDDSGMPKDRFSAEMPDATLATLKIQPSEPRDSAVYFCASGLVRGDTQYFGPGTRLTVL.

The CDR3 nucleotides read TGTGCCAGCAGTTTTGGGACAGGGAACACTGAAGCTTTCTTT. The encoded protein is CASSFGTGNTEAFF. The chain links TRBV27 to TRBJ1-1; 8 bases map to TRBD1. The CDR3 length is 14 residues. Germline V CDR1 and CDR2: MNHEY, SMNVEV (reference sequence). V dropped 3 bases and J dropped 1; count of bases not matched to a gene: 1.

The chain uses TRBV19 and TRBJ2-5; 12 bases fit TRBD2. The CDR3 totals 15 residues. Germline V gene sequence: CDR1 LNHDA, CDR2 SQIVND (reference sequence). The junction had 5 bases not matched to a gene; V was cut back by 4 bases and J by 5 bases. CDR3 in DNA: TGTGCCAGTAGTAAGACTAGCGGGAGTATCGAGACCCAGTACTTC. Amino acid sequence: CASSKTSGSIETQYF.

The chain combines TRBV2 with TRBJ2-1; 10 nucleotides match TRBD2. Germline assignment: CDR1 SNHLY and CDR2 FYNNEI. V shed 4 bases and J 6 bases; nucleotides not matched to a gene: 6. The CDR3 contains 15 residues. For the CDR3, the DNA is TGTGCCAGCAGTGTAGGAGCGGGAGGGTCCAATGAGCAGTTCTTC. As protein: CASSVGAGGSNEQFF.

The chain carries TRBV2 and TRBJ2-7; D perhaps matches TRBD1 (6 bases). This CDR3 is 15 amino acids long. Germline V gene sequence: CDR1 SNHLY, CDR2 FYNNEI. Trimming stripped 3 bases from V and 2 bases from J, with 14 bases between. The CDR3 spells CASSDVGASTYEQYF. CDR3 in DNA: TGTGCCAGCAGTGATGTGGGGGCCTCTACCTACGAGCAGTACTTC.

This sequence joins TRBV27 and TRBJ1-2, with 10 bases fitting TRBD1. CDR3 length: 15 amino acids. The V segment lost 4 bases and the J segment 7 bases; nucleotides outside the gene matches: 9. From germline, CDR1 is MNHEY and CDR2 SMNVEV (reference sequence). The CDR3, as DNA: TGTGCCAGCAGTTACTCCGGGACAGGGGTATCTGGCTACACCTTC. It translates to CASSYSGTGVSGYTF.

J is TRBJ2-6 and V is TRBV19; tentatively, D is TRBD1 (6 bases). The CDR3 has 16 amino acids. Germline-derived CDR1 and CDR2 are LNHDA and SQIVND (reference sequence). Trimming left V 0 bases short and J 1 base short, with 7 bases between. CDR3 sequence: CASSIDQGSGANVLTF. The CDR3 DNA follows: TGTGCCAGTAGTATAGATCAGGGGTCTGGGGCCAACGTCCTGACTTTC.

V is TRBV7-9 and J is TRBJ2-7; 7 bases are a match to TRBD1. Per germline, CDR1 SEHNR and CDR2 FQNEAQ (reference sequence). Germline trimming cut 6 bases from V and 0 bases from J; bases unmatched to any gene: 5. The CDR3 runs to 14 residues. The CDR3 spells CASRTGQTSYEQYF. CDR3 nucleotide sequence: TGTGCCAGCAGGACGGGACAGACCTCCTACGAGCAGTACTTC.

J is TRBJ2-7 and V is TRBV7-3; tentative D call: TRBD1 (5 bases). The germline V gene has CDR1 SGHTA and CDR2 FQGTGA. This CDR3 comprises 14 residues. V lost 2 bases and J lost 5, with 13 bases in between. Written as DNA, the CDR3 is TGTGCCAGCAGCTTATCAGGGATCAACGACGAGCAGTACTTC. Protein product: CASSLSGINDEQYF. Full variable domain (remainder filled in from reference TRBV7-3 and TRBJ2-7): GAGVSQTPSNKVTEKGKYVELRCDPISGHTALYWYRQSLGQGPEFLIYFQGTGAADDSGLPNDRFFAVRPEGSVSTLKIQRTERGDSAVYLCASSLSGINDEQYFGPGTRLTVT.

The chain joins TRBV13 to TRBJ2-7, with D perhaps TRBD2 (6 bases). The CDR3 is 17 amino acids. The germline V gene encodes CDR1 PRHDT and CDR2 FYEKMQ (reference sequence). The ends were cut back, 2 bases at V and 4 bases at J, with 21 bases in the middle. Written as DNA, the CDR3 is TGTGCCAGCAGCTTAAGTTTTTCGGGAGCCAGTACTTACGAGCAGTACTTC. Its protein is CASSLSFSGASTYEQYF.

The CDR3 is CASATGGVAGELFF. The CDR3 bases are TGTGCCAGCGCCACTGGAGGGGTTGCCGGGGAGCTGTTTTTT. This sequence joins TRBV7-8 and TRBJ2-2; TRBD2 is a possible D gene (6 bases). Per the germline V gene, CDR1 is SGHVS and CDR2 is FQNEAQ. V was pared by 8 bases and J by 6 bases, with 16 bases between. The CDR3 runs to 14 residues.

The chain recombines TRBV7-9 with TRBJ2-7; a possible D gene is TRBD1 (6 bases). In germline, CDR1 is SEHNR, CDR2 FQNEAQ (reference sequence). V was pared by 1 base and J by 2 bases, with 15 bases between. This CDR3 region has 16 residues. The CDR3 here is CASSLVPVGAPYEQYF. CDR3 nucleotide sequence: TGTGCCAGCAGCTTAGTTCCGGTGGGGGCCCCCTACGAGCAGTACTTC. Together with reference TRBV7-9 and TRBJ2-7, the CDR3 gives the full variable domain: DTGVSQNPRHKITKRGQNVTFRCDPISEHNRLYWYRQTLGQGPEFLTYFQNEAQLEKSRLLSDRFSAERPKGSFSTLEIQRTEQGDSAMYLCASSLVPVGAPYEQYFGPGTRLTVT.

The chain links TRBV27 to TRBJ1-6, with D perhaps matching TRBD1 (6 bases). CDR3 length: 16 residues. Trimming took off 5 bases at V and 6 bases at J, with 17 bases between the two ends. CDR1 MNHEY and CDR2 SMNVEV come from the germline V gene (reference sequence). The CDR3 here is CASSPPRQEGNSPLHF. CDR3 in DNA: TGTGCCAGCAGTCCGCCTCGACAGGAAGGTAATTCACCCCTCCACTTT.

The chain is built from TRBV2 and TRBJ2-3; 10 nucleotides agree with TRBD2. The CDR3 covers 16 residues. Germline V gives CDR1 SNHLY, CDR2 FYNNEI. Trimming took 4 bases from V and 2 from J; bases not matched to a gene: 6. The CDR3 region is CASSVSSGGNTDTQYF. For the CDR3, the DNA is TGTGCCAGCAGTGTCTCTAGCGGGGGTAACACAGATACGCAGTATTTT.

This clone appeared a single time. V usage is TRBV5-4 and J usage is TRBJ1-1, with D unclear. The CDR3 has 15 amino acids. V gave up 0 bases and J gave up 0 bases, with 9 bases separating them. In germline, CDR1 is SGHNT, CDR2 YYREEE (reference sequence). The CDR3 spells CASSLVGRMNTEAFF. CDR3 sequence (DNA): TGTGCCAGCAGCTTGGTTGGCAGGATGAACACTGAAGCTTTCTTT. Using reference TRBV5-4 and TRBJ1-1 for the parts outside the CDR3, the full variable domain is ETGVTQSPTHLIKTRGQQVTLRCSSQSGHNTVSWYQQALGQGPQFIFQYYREEENGRGNFPPRFSGLQFPNYSSELNVNALELDDSALYLCASSLVGRMNTEAFFGQGTRLTVV.

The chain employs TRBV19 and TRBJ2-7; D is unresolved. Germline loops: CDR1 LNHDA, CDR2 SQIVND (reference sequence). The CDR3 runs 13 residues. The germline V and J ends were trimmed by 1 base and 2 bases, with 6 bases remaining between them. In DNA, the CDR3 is TGTGCCAGTAGTATAGCGGTAGCCTACGAGCAGTACTTC. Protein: CASSIAVAYEQYF.

CDR3 in amino acids: CASSPHWNEQFF. The CDR3 DNA follows: TGTGCCAGCAGCCCACATTGGAATGAGCAGTTCTTC. The J gene is TRBJ2-1, the V gene TRBV7-9, with unresolved D. CDR3 length equals 12 residues. The germline V gene encodes CDR1 SEHNR and CDR2 FQNEAQ (reference sequence). V lost 5 bases and J 7 bases, leaving 9 bases between the germline ends.

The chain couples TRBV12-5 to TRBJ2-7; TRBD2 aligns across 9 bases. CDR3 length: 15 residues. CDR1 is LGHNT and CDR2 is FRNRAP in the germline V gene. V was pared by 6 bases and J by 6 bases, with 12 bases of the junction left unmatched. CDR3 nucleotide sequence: TGTGCTAGTGGCCCGGGACTAGCCACTAGAGCCGAGCAGTACTTC. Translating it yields CASGPGLATRAEQYF.

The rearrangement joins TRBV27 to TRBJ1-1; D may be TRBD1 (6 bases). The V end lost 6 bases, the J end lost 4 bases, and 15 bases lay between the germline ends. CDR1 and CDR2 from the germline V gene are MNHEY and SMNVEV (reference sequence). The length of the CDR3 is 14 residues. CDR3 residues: CASSPGRGPTEAFF. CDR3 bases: TGTGCCAGCAGCCCAGGCAGGGGCCCCACTGAAGCTTTCTTT.